This TCR beta chain was identified in a study of shared clonotypes between healthy human individuals. The wider study: Three plates each covered CD4 naive and memory; CD8 naive two, CD8 memory one. The study, taken as a whole, reports: Measured sharing among donors was expected to vary with sequencing depth. Only blood was sampled; tissue repertoires likely differ.

This table comes from immunoSEQ multiplex PCR, and its TCRdb copy is limited to in-frame clones, with some not included. The sample contains over 850,000 clones, 78% of which appear only once. A word on this clone: Its target is unknown.

The V gene lost 8 bases and the J gene lost 0 bases, with 14 bases spanning the gap. Germline V lookup: CDR1 GTSNPN, CDR2 SVGIG (reference sequence). The CDR3 is 13 residues long. It was into CD45RA+ naive and CD45RA-negative memory subsets that the CD4+ cells were split. This receptor was taken from a man younger than 30 in good health. Some clones in this sample may be carry-over from other donors' samples. The V call is TRBV30, the J call TRBJ2-7; TRBD2 might be the D (5 bases). Sequenced material: memory CD4+ T cells from PBMCs. Subset indicated: CD45RA-negative fraction. CDR3: CAGSEGSSYEQYF. The DNA of the CDR3 is TGTGCCGGAAGTGAGGGTAGCTCCTACGAGCAGTACTTC.